This is a list of T cell receptor beta chains from one sample in a study of cytomegalovirus exposure and HLA in healthy donors. Data came from immunoSEQ multiplex PCR; TCRdb stores just in-frame clones and leaves some out. Of 95,000 to 150,000 clones listed, over 70% were seen once; the top ten hold approximately 4%. The specimen was PBMCs. Receptors originate from a man between 18 and 35 years old in good health and CMV-seropositive. CDR3s include the opening cysteine and the closing phenylalanine or tryptophan. Each record gives: CDR3 protein, CDR3 DNA, D gene, J gene, V gene, clone size. The D gene is left open where the match is weak. Rows give clone size only sometimes, using once, few, many, or a class for an expanded clone.

CASSASGDYGYTF | TGTGCCAGCAGCGCATCCGGGGACTATGGCTACACCTTC | NA | TRBJ1-2 | TRBV9 | once
CASSEGPGGMGTPYEQYF | TGTGCCAGCAGTGAAGGTCCGGGGGGCATGGGGACCCCCTACGAGCAGTACTTC | NA | TRBJ2-7 | TRBV6-1 | NA
CASSLGQQNTEAFF | TGTGCCAGCAGCTTGGGACAGCAGAACACTGAAGCTTTCTTT | NA | TRBJ1-1 | TRBV5-6 | NA
CASSISRATNEKLFF | TGTGCCAGTAGTATTTCGCGAGCAACTAATGAAAAACTGTTTTTT | NA | TRBJ1-4 | TRBV19 | once
CASSIRSNIFGGTEAFF | TGTGCCAGTAGTATTCGGTCCAACATCTTCGGGGGCACTGAAGCTTTCTTT | NA | TRBJ1-1 | TRBV19 | NA
CASSFEGSEQYF | TGCGCCAGCAGCTTCGAAGGGAGTGAGCAGTACTTC | NA | TRBJ2-7 | TRBV5-1 | few
CASSQVQGGNTEAFF | TGCGCCAGCAGCCAAGTCCAGGGCGGAAACACTGAAGCTTTCTTT | NA | TRBJ1-1 | TRBV4-3 | NA
CASSLQSDTEAFF | TGTGCCAGCAGCCTACAGTCGGACACTGAAGCTTTCTTT | NA | TRBJ1-1 | TRBV7-2 | NA
CASSSWTGNTEAFF | TGTGCCAGCAGTTCATGGACAGGGAACACTGAAGCTTTCTTT | TRBD1 | TRBJ1-1 | TRBV6-5 | NA
CASSLSRGDTQYF | TGTGCCAGCAGCTTATCCCGAGGAGATACGCAGTATTTT | NA | TRBJ2-3 | TRBV7-9 | few
CASGTDYNSPLHF | TGTGCCAGCGGGACAGACTATAATTCACCCCTCCACTTT | TRBD1 | TRBJ1-6 | TRBV2 | NA
CASNRRQGGEAFF | TGTGCCAGTAACCGCAGACAGGGAGGCGAAGCTTTCTTT | TRBD1 | TRBJ1-1 | TRBV19 | NA
CASSSEASGVLAFF | TGTGCCAGTAGTTCTGAAGCTTCCGGGGTGTTGGCTTTCTTT | NA | TRBJ1-1 | TRBV19 | NA
CAWSGDRGIKAEAFF | TGTGCCTGGAGTGGCGACAGGGGAATAAAGGCTGAAGCTTTCTTT | TRBD1 | TRBJ1-1 | TRBV30 | NA
CASSLAISPDTQYF | TGCGCCAGCAGCTTGGCAATTAGCCCAGATACGCAGTATTTT | NA | TRBJ2-3 | TRBV5-1 | NA
CASSYGNRVPDTQYF | TGTGCCAGCAGTTACGGTAACAGGGTCCCAGATACGCAGTATTTT | NA | TRBJ2-3 | TRBV6-6 | NA
CAWRRNRGIGSPLHF | TGTGCCTGGAGGAGGAACAGGGGCATTGGATCACCCCTCCACTTT | TRBD1 | TRBJ1-6 | TRBV30 | NA
CSVPGGGNQNYGYTF | TGCAGCGTCCCCGGCGGGGGGAATCAGAACTATGGCTACACCTTC | NA | TRBJ1-2 | TRBV29-1 | NA
CVFFKQKAAYEQYF | TGTGTTTTTTTCAAGCAGAAGGCGGCATACGAGCAGTACTTC | NA | TRBJ2-7 | TRBV13 | few
CASSLTGQVKAFF | TGTGCCAGCAGCTTAACGGGACAGGTTAAAGCTTTCTTT | TRBD1 | TRBJ1-1 | TRBV7-9 | NA
CASSVATGHNYYGYTF | TGTGCCAGCAGCGTCGCAACGGGACACAACTACTATGGCTACACCTTC | NA | TRBJ1-2 | TRBV9 | NA
CASSLQYSGSLWETQYF | TGTGCCAGCAGTCTTCAATATAGCGGGAGCCTTTGGGAGACCCAGTACTTC | TRBD2 | TRBJ2-5 | TRBV6-8 | NA
CASSPRDRVGYTEAFF | TGTGCCAGCTCACCACGGGACAGGGTTGGGTACACTGAAGCTTTCTTT | TRBD1 | TRBJ1-1 | TRBV18 | NA
CASSLVVQPNTEAFF | TGCGCCAGCAGCTTGGTAGTACAGCCTAACACTGAAGCTTTCTTT | NA | TRBJ1-1 | TRBV5-1 | once
CASSLSGGDNEQFF | TGTGCCAGCAGCCTTAGCGGGGGTGACAATGAGCAGTTCTTC | TRBD2 | TRBJ2-1 | TRBV6-4 | NA
CASSVAHGDEQYF | TGTGCCAGCAGCGTAGCTCACGGGGACGAGCAGTACTTC | NA | TRBJ2-7 | TRBV9 | few
CAISESVAGTTYEQYF | TGTGCCATCAGTGAGTCTGTGGCAGGAACAACCTACGAGCAGTACTTC | NA | TRBJ2-7 | TRBV10-3 | NA
CASSEKGAFSGNTIYF | TGTGCCAGCAGTGAAAAGGGGGCCTTCTCTGGAAACACCATATATTTT | TRBD1 | TRBJ1-3 | TRBV6-1 | NA
CASSLVSQGTSPLHF | TGTGCCAGCAGCTTAGTTAGTCAGGGGACTTCACCCCTCCACTTT | NA | TRBJ1-6 | TRBV7-6 | NA
CASSYQGLAGDNEQFF | TGCGCCAGCAGCTACCAAGGACTAGCGGGGGACAATGAGCAGTTCTTC | TRBD2 | TRBJ2-1 | TRBV5-1 | NA
CASSLLAGDLEQFF | TGTGCCAGCAGCTTACTAGCGGGAGATCTTGAGCAGTTCTTC | TRBD2 | TRBJ2-1 | TRBV11-2 | NA
CASSLRFGQGYNEQFF | TGTGCCAGCAGCTTGCGTTTTGGGCAGGGCTACAATGAGCAGTTCTTC | NA | TRBJ2-1 | TRBV5-6 | NA
CASSYGAGQETQYF | TGTGCCAGCAGTTACGGGGCGGGGCAAGAGACCCAGTACTTC | NA | TRBJ2-5 | TRBV6-6 | few
CASSRPGTSYEQYF | TGTGCCAGCAGCCGCCCGGGGACTAGCTACGAGCAGTACTTC | TRBD2 | TRBJ2-7 | TRBV5-4 | NA
CASSLAGAGIYEQYF | TGTGCCAGCAGCTTAGCAGGGGCAGGGATCTACGAGCAGTACTTC | NA | TRBJ2-7 | TRBV11-2 | NA
CASSLGDTSSYNEQFF | TGCGCCAGCAGCTTGGGGGACACCAGCTCCTACAATGAGCAGTTCTTC | NA | TRBJ2-1 | TRBV5-1 | NA
CASSPTGTAYEQYF | TGTGCCAGTAGTCCGACAGGGACGGCCTACGAGCAGTACTTC | TRBD1 | TRBJ2-7 | TRBV19 | NA
CASSPRIQGYGYTF | TGTGCCAGCAGCCCTAGGATACAGGGATATGGCTACACCTTC | NA | TRBJ1-2 | TRBV6-5 | NA
CASSQDYPVRWTNEKLFF | TGCGCCAGCAGCCAAGATTATCCCGTGAGATGGACTAATGAAAAACTGTTTTTT | NA | TRBJ1-4 | TRBV4-3 | NA
CASSLGLAVGETQYF | TGTGCCAGCAGCTTGGGACTAGCGGTGGGTGAGACCCAGTACTTC | TRBD2 | TRBJ2-5 | TRBV7-8 | NA
CASSSPRAGRNTGELFF | TGTGCCAGCAGCTCTCCTAGGGCGGGAAGGAACACCGGGGAGCTGTTTTTT | NA | TRBJ2-2 | TRBV7-9 | few
CASSVGTGRYGYTF | TGTGCCAGCAGCGTCGGGACAGGCCGGTATGGCTACACCTTC | TRBD1 | TRBJ1-2 | TRBV9 | once
CASSLFPRASGQTGEQYF | TGTGCCAGCAGCTTATTCCCCCGGGCTAGCGGACAGACGGGGGAGCAGTACTTC | NA | TRBJ2-7 | TRBV7-9 | NA
CATSRRGLRETQYF | TGTGCCACCAGCAGAAGGGGTTTGAGAGAGACCCAGTACTTC | NA | TRBJ2-5 | TRBV15 | NA
CASSQGQGPYEQYF | TGTGCCAGCAGTCAAGGACAGGGGCCCTACGAGCAGTACTTC | TRBD1 | TRBJ2-7 | TRBV27 | NA
CASSLLRETEAFF | TGTGCCAGCAGCTTATTGAGGGAGACTGAAGCTTTCTTT | NA | TRBJ1-1 | TRBV7-2 | NA
CASSLDLGSIYGYTF | TGTGCCAGCAGCTTAGATTTGGGCAGCATCTATGGCTACACCTTC | NA | TRBJ1-2 | TRBV11-2 | NA
CASSLYPGRNTEAFF | TGTGCCAGCAGTTTATACCCCGGGAGGAACACTGAAGCTTTCTTT | NA | TRBJ1-1 | TRBV27 | NA
CSSSLEGGFGTSYGYTF | TGTTCCAGCAGCTTAGAGGGAGGCTTCGGGACCAGCTATGGCTACACCTTC | NA | TRBJ1-2 | TRBV7-9 | once
CASSLEPGSSYEQYF | TGCGCCAGCAGCTTGGAACCAGGTAGCTCCTACGAGCAGTACTTC | NA | TRBJ2-7 | TRBV5-1 | NA
CASSIQREYNEQFF | TGTGCCAGTAGTATCCAGCGGGAATACAATGAGCAGTTCTTC | TRBD2 | TRBJ2-1 | TRBV19 | NA
CASSYQGQGSYEQYF | TGTGCCAGCAGTTACCAGGGACAGGGCTCCTACGAGCAGTACTTC | TRBD1 | TRBJ2-7 | TRBV6-6 | NA
CASSIALTVNTEAFF | TGTGCCAGTAGTATCGCCCTTACAGTAAACACTGAAGCTTTCTTT | NA | TRBJ1-1 | TRBV19 | NA
CASSPSSDSSYEQYF | TGTGCCAGCAGCCCATCTAGCGATAGCTCCTACGAGCAGTACTTC | NA | TRBJ2-7 | TRBV7-2 | NA
CAWSVQGASQPQHF | TGTGCCTGGAGTGTACAGGGGGCTAGTCAGCCCCAGCATTTT | TRBD1 | TRBJ1-5 | TRBV30 | NA
CASSPAGIEAFF | TGCGCCAGCAGTCCAGCCGGGATAGAAGCTTTCTTT | NA | TRBJ1-1 | TRBV5-1 | NA
CASSLGSGRNEQFF | TGTGCCAGCAGCTTAGGTAGCGGGAGGAATGAGCAGTTCTTC | TRBD2 | TRBJ2-1 | TRBV7-9 | NA
CASSSDKRDEAFF | TGTGCCAGCAGCTCGGACAAACGAGATGAAGCTTTCTTT | NA | TRBJ1-1 | TRBV7-2 | NA
CASSLYGWAGGTTSTDTQYF | TGTGCCAGCAGTTTATATGGTTGGGCTGGTGGGACTACCAGCACAGATACGCAGTATTTT | TRBD2 | TRBJ2-3 | TRBV27 | NA
CASSLYPWFAREANEKLFF | TGTGCCAGCAGCTTATATCCATGGTTTGCCCGTGAGGCTAATGAAAAACTGTTTTTT | NA | TRBJ1-4 | TRBV11-2 | NA